These 9 T cell receptor beta chains originate from one sample sequenced in a study of tumor-infiltrating lymphocytes in primary liver carcinoma (dated by TCRdb to the late 2010s). Blood RNA was extracted from unsorted whole blood with TRIzol reagent; germline DNA came from the DNeasy Blood & Tissue kit. Reads for this sample came from an Illumina HiSeq 2500. A constant-region primer and ProtoScript II reverse transcriptase were used to reverse-transcribe TCRbeta-specific cDNA from around 530 ng total RNA. The TCRbeta libraries were prepared through three rounds of nested multiplex PCR following a slightly modified ARM-PCR procedure. Each of the first two PCR rounds ran for approximately 10 cycles using multiplex TRBV1-TRBV30 forward primers together with a Cbeta reverse primer. In TCRdb, the public reads were trimmed at Q25 with fastp and aligned with MiXCR, with productive beta chains retained. Identical CDR3 protein sequences are pooled into one entry, listed with their most common genes and DNA. This sample comprises approximately 330,000 distinct CDR3 sequences, about 65% of them detected only once. The ten largest clones capture about 6% of the sample.

What was sequenced was peripheral blood. These receptor sequences come from a man in his forties or fifties with primary liver carcinoma and hepatitis B virus infection.

Remarks on this clonotype: The junction departs from the called germline gene at one end, perhaps through a read error. V gene TRBV11-2 combines with J gene TRBJ2-2; D is possibly TRBD1 (5 bases). The length of the CDR3 is 15 residues. Germline loops: CDR1 SGHAT, CDR2 FQNNGV. The CDR3, as DNA: TGTGCCAACAGCGAGTGGACACTGAACACCGGGGAGCTGTTTTTT. Encoded protein: CANSEWTLNTGELFF.

This clonotype was detected a few times. The chain combines TRBV6-5 with TRBJ2-2; D may be TRBD1 or TRBD2 (6 bases each). Germline assignment: CDR1 MNHEY and CDR2 SVGAGI. V was trimmed by 0 bases and J by 4 bases, leaving 15 bases between them. The CDR3 extends over 17 amino acids. The CDR3 here is CASSYSLPGATTGELFF. The CDR3 DNA reads as TGTGCCAGCAGTTACTCCCTTCCGGGGGCCACCACCGGGGAGCTGTTTTTT.

This clonotype was seen a handful of times. Germline is not matched at one junction end, which may reflect a read error. The chain carries TRBV11-1 and TRBJ2-1; 14 bases match TRBD2. The CDR3 covers 17 residues. CDR1 and CDR2 from the germline V gene are SGHAT and FQDESV (reference sequence). The CDR3 loop reads CASSLGLAGEVDNGQFF. CDR3 bases: TGTGCCAGCAGTCTGGGACTAGCGGGAGAAGTTGACAATGGGCAGTTCTTC.

This clonotype has ten or more counts. V usage is TRBV12-3 or TRBV12-4 and J usage is TRBJ2-1, with D perhaps given as TRBD1 or TRBD2 (7 bases each). V was cut by 5 bases and J by 4 bases, with 21 bases left in between. This CDR3 contains 17 residues. CDR3 amino acids: CASSPSRGEGRYNEQFF. In DNA form, the CDR3 reads TGTGCCAGCAGTCCCTCCAGGGGGGAGGGCCGGTACAATGAGCAGTTCTTC.

As regards this clonotype: A read error is possible here, since a much larger clone lies one base away. The rearrangement joins TRBV6-2 or TRBV6-3 to TRBJ2-1; 7 nucleotides match TRBD1. Losses at the gene ends were 7 bases for V and 10 bases for J; bases not matched to a gene: 16. The CDR3 runs to 15 residues. Germline-derived CDR1 and CDR2 are MNHEY and SVGEGT. CDR3 in amino acids: CASMPQTGLSYEQFF. For the CDR3, the DNA is TGTGCCAGCATGCCACAGACAGGGCTTTCCTACGAGCAGTTCTTC.

Points on this clonotype: Since a much larger clone is just one base distant, this may be a read error. V usage is TRBV5-6 and J usage is TRBJ2-2, with D possibly being TRBD1 (6 bases). The CDR3 totals 15 residues. Germline V gene lookup returns CDR1 SGHDT and CDR2 YYEEEE. CDR3 nucleotides: TGTGCCAGCAGCTTGGTTGACAGGACCACCTGGGAGCTGTTTTTT. It encodes CASSLVDRTTWELFF.

This clonotype was counted at least ten times. The chain couples TRBV30 to TRBJ1-2, with 9 bases identical to TRBD1. Looked up from germline, CDR1 is GTSNPN and CDR2 is SVGIG (reference sequence). Trimming took 5 bases from V and 6 from J; bases not matched to a gene: 7. The CDR3 is 13 amino acids. In DNA, the CDR3 is TGTGCCTGGTGGGGGACAGGGACCAATGGCTACACCTTC. Translating gives CAWWGTGTNGYTF.

In regard to this clonotype: Lacking the conserved final phenylalanine or tryptophan, this CDR3 likely reflects a read error. DNA of the CDR3: TGCAGTGCTAGACGGACAGGGTCTTGGGAGCAGTACCTC. Translated: CSARRTGSWEQYL. The chain recombines TRBV20-1 with TRBJ2-7; TRBD1 matches at 8 bases. J lost 7 bases, V lost 2 bases, and 7 bases had no gene match. The CDR3 extends over 13 amino acids. In germline, CDR1 is DFQATT, CDR2 SNEGSKA (reference sequence).

In the case of this clonotype: A much larger clonotype is one base distant, so this may be a read error. The chain is built from TRBV6-2 or TRBV6-3 and TRBJ2-7; D perhaps matches TRBD2 (5 bases). Germline V gene lookup returns CDR1 MNHEY and CDR2 SVGEGT. The CDR3 totals 14 residues. The V end was cut by 6 bases, the J end by 5 bases, with 17 bases between. CDR3 nucleotides: TGTGCCAGCAGGACCTCTCGGGGAAACAACGAGCAGTACTTC. Translated, it gives CASRTSRGNNEQYF.